This T cell receptor (beta chain) was sequenced in a study of blood T cell repertoires in COVID-19. Overall study: Acute and convalescent COVID-19 specimens originated in the United States, Italy and Spain. The cDNA or gDNA used as material had been derived from T cells, B-cell-depleted T cells, or PBMCs.

Original processing methods: Amplified reference gene primers provided the basis for estimating nucleated cell counts. Generated by immunoSEQ multiplex PCR, the TCRdb table keeps only in-frame clones and is missing some. D and trimming were read from the DNA, whereas the V and J calls and clone size are those reported in that table. The table has about 83,000 clones, about nine tenths seen once; the top ten hold over 35%. Germline V gives CDR1 SGHRS, CDR2 YFSETQ. J lost 6 bases, V lost 0 bases, and 2 bases had no gene match. This CDR3 has 14 residues. The sequenced sample consisted of peripheral blood. The clonotype comes from a human donor in a cohort sampled during active COVID-19. J is TRBJ2-7 and V is TRBV5-1, with 11 bases aligning to TRBD2. The CDR3 protein is CASSLELAGAEQYF. The CDR3 DNA sequence: TGCGCCAGCAGCTTGGAACTAGCGGGAGCCGAGCAGTACTTC.